The sequence of this T cell receptor (beta chain) was determined in a study of T cells after yellow fever vaccination. Study-level information: Any fraction with a low cell number was prepared using SMART-Seq v4 Ultra Low Input. Study findings and constraints: Subsequent booster samples again held most clones from primary vaccination (more than 95% CD4, approximately 86% CD8). A small proportion of clonotypes was detected in both the CD4 and CD8 compartments.

Researchers made TCR cDNA using 5'RACE template switching, and this step added a universal primer site and UMIs. TCRdb processed the 5' RACE reads anew with MiXCR; each CDR3 protein has one entry. Counted here are a few hundred thousand distinct CDR3 sequences, 6.8% occurring once; the ten biggest clones make up roughly a sixth. This clonotype has ten or more counts. Its target is not known. The sample in question was PBMCs, obtained about 49 days after the first yellow fever vaccination. This TCR was recovered from a man aged 18 to 30 who received the YFV17D yellow fever vaccine.

The CDR3 DNA is TGCAGTGCTAGAGATCGTCATAGCTCCTACAATGAGCAGTTCTTC. It encodes CSARDRHSSYNEQFF. The chain links TRBV20-1 to TRBJ2-1; D unclear. The CDR3 has 15 residues. V lost 0 bases and J 0 bases, leaving 9 bases between the germline ends. Germline CDR1 DFQATT, CDR2 SNEGSKA (reference sequence).